Each of the 21 T cell receptor beta chains below was sequenced from the same sample in a study of T-cell memory formation after mild COVID-19 (dated by TCRdb to about 2021). The method behind the library was 5' RACE. The sequencing machine was an Illumina NovaSeq 6000. The public reads were run again by TCRdb, first through fastp at Q25 and then through MiXCR, and only productive beta chains were kept. Rows merge per CDR3 protein into single entries with the most common DNA and genes. In all, the sample holds almost 250,000 distinct CDR3 sequences, and 15% to 19% of those were seen once. The top ten constitute about 2% of the sample. Specimen: PBMCs or a T cell subset sorted from them (not recorded which). The source of these receptors is an adult woman who had mild COVID-19 (a few samples of this study predate the infection). The sample titles of this study are shuffled in the database, so cell type and time point are left out; the donor was told from shared clones.

J is TRBJ2-1 and V is TRBV11-2, with 8 bases matching TRBD2. In germline, CDR1 is SGHAT, CDR2 FQNNGV. The CDR3 sequence is 18 residues long. V was clipped by 3 bases and J by 7 bases; unmatched bases: 17. The CDR3 loop is CASSFPASGLGSLNEQFF. In DNA form, the CDR3 reads TGTGCCAGCAGCTTCCCTGCTTCGGGACTAGGTTCCTTAAATGAGCAGTTCTTC.

This clonotype showed up just a few times. This rearrangement joins TRBV7-8 to TRBJ2-3, with a weak D call TRBD2 (5 bases). This CDR3 has 14 amino acids. V gave up 4 bases and J gave up 0 bases, with 8 bases separating them. Per the germline V gene, CDR1 is SGHVS and CDR2 is FQNEAQ. For the CDR3, the DNA is TGTGCCAGCAGCTCGGACTGGAGCACAGATACGCAGTATTTT. It encodes CASSSDWSTDTQYF.

This clonotype has ten or more counts. The gene calls are TRBV7-9 and TRBJ1-2, with D uncertain. The CDR3 covers 16 residues. Germline values: CDR1 SEHNR, CDR2 FQNEAQ (reference sequence). V shed 5 bases and J shed 0 bases, with 16 bases lying between them. DNA of the CDR3: TGTGCCAGCAGCCCCTCCAGTGGGTCAGCTAACTATGGCTACACCTTC. Translating it yields CASSPSSGSANYGYTF.

Ten or more counts support this clonotype. The gene calls are TRBV5-1 and TRBJ2-7; a possible D gene is TRBD1 (5 bases). Trimming left V 0 bases short and J 5 bases short, with 6 bases between. The germline CDR1 and CDR2 sequences are SGHRS and YFSETQ. The CDR3 totals 12 residues. The CDR3 nucleotides read TGCGCCAGCAGCTTGGAAGGGGACGAGCAGTACTTC. Residues: CASSLEGDEQYF.

Ten or more counts support this clonotype. The CDR3 DNA reads as TGTGCCAGCAGTGAGGGGTTCGATACGCAGTATTTT. This sequence encodes CASSEGFDTQYF. V gene TRBV6-5 combines with J gene TRBJ2-3; TRBD1 or TRBD2 may be the D gene (5 bases each). Germline V gene data show CDR1 as MNHEY and CDR2 as SVGAGI. Trimming left V 5 bases short and J 6 bases short, with 9 bases between. This CDR3 is built from 12 residues.

The chain couples TRBV3-1 to TRBJ2-3, with D hard to call. The CDR3 is 12 residues long. Deletions cut 2 bases from V and 5 bases from J, with 5 bases between. From germline, CDR1 is LGHDT and CDR2 YNNKEL (reference sequence). The CDR3 loop is CASSQPGDTQYF. For the CDR3, the DNA is TGTGCCAGCAGCCAACCCGGAGATACGCAGTATTTT.

The sample holds many counts of this clonotype. The V and J genes are TRBV27 and TRBJ1-4, with 8 bases lining up with TRBD1. CDR3 length: 14 residues. Germline-derived CDR1 and CDR2 are MNHEY and SMNVEV (reference sequence). V lost 4 bases and J lost 7; bases outside the gene matches: 5. The CDR3 spells CASSSDRDGEKLFF. Written as DNA, the CDR3 is TGTGCCAGCAGTTCGGACAGGGATGGTGAAAAACTGTTTTTT.

This clonotype was counted a few times. The rearrangement joins TRBV10-3 to TRBJ1-2, with 9 bases fitting TRBD1. V trimming: 4 bases; J trimming: 2 bases; junction bases outside the gene matches: 5. The CDR3 runs 15 residues. In germline, CDR1 is ENHRY, CDR2 SYGVKD. CDR3 coding DNA: TGTGCCATCAGTGCCGAGACAGGGGGGAACTATGGCTACACCTTC. The encoded protein is CAISAETGGNYGYTF.

This clonotype showed up just a few times. CDR3 amino acids: CASSDRTYSPLHF. The CDR3 DNA reads TGTGCCAGCAGTGACAGAACTTATTCACCCCTCCACTTT. This rearrangement joins TRBV6-2 or TRBV6-3 to TRBJ1-6; D may be TRBD1 (5 bases). Trimming removed 5 bases from V and 8 bases from J, with 10 bases in between. The CDR3 is 13 amino acids. Germline CDR1 MNHEY, CDR2 SVGEGT.

The chain joins TRBV30 to TRBJ2-7; perhaps TRBD1 as D (6 bases). Trimming removed 0 bases at V and 3 bases at J, with 9 bases between. CDR1 is GTSNPN, CDR2 SVGIG, per germline (reference sequence). The CDR3 runs to 13 residues. CDR3 sequence reads: CAWSVGQNYEQYF. The CDR3 DNA follows: TGTGCCTGGAGTGTAGGACAGAACTACGAGCAGTACTTC. Complete variable domain (other parts from reference TRBV30 and TRBJ2-7): SQTIHQWPATLVQPVGSPLSLECTVEGTSNPNLYWYRQAAGRGLQLLFYSVGIGQISSEVPQNLSASRPQDRQFILSSKKLLLSDSGFYLCAWSVGQNYEQYFGPGTRLTVT.

This clonotype was observed a handful of times. This sequence joins TRBV6-2 or TRBV6-3 and TRBJ2-7; possible D gene TRBD2, 6 bases. The length of the CDR3 is 16 residues. Trimming shortened V by 9 bases and J by 5 bases, and 26 bases separated the two germline ends. The germline V gene encodes CDR1 MNHEY and CDR2 SVGEGT. The CDR3 region is CASSDRNRDFRHEQYF. In DNA form, the CDR3 reads TGTGCCAGTAGCGACCGGAACCGGGACTTCCGTCACGAGCAGTACTTC.

This clonotype has more than one count but fewer than ten. This sequence joins TRBV10-3 and TRBJ2-1; a weak D match, TRBD2 (5 bases). Looked up from germline, CDR1 is ENHRY and CDR2 is SYGVKD. This CDR3 spans 15 amino acids. With 6 bases removed from V and 0 bases from J, the gap between germline ends came to 12 bases. Here the CDR3 reads CAIRDSRSSYNEQFF. The DNA of the CDR3 is TGTGCCATCAGGGACTCCCGTAGCTCCTACAATGAGCAGTTCTTC.

This clonotype was detected once. This chain uses TRBV30 with TRBJ1-6; 8 bases agree with TRBD1. The germline V gene has CDR1 GTSNPN and CDR2 SVGIG (reference sequence). This CDR3 has 14 amino acids. V lost 5 bases to trimming and J lost 7 bases; unmatched junction nucleotides: 7. CDR3 nucleotide sequence: TGTGCCTGGGGACAGGGAGGCTGGAATTCACCCCTCCACTTT. Encoded protein: CAWGQGGWNSPLHF.

V and J are TRBV11-2 and TRBJ2-2; 10 positions agree with TRBD2. The CDR3 runs to 14 residues. Germline V gene lookup returns CDR1 SGHAT and CDR2 FQNNGV. This chain's CDR3 is CATKGLASTGELFF. The CDR3 DNA follows: TGTGCGACCAAGGGACTAGCGTCCACCGGGGAGCTGTTTTTT.

The chain recombines TRBV7-8 with TRBJ2-1, with a possible D match to TRBD2 (5 bases). Germline-derived CDR1 and CDR2 are SGHVS and FQNEAQ. V was trimmed by 7 bases and J by 3 bases, leaving 19 bases between them. This CDR3 contains 16 residues. The CDR3 here is CASTPVARANYNEQFF. In DNA, the CDR3 is TGTGCCAGCACCCCCGTTGCGCGGGCAAACTACAATGAGCAGTTCTTC.

This clonotype was seen ten or more times. The V gene is TRBV5-6, the J gene TRBJ2-1; 7 nucleotides line up with TRBD1. This CDR3 has 11 amino acids. Germline V gives CDR1 SGHDT, CDR2 YYEEEE. After removal of 4 bases from V and 10 bases from J, the junction contained 2 bases not matched to a gene. CDR3 loop: CASSLTGEQFF. The CDR3 bases are TGTGCCAGCAGCCTGACAGGGGAGCAGTTCTTC.

This clonotype was recorded at least ten times. The chain recombines TRBV27 with TRBJ2-5; 12 nucleotides agree with TRBD2. This CDR3 is built from 14 residues. With V trimmed by 5 bases and J by 5 bases, 3 bases remained unmatched. Germline V gene sequence: CDR1 MNHEY, CDR2 SMNVEV (reference sequence). In nucleotides, the CDR3 is TGTGCCAGCAGTAGACTAGCGGGAGAGGAGACCCAGTACTTC. The encoded protein is CASSRLAGEETQYF.

The rearrangement uses TRBV9 and TRBJ1-3; D not resolved. Germline loops: CDR1 SGDLS, CDR2 YYNGEE. Trimming left V 5 bases short and J 0 bases short, with 9 bases between. The length of the CDR3 is 14 residues. The CDR3 sequence: CASSVRGSGNTIYF. CDR3 bases: TGTGCCAGCAGTGTTCGGGGCTCTGGAAACACCATATATTTT.

The rearrangement joins TRBV30 to TRBJ1-2, with D unclear. The V and J ends lost 0 bases and 2 bases respectively, with 7 bases between them. This CDR3 is built from 13 residues. Germline CDR1 reads GTSNPN; CDR2 reads SVGIG (reference sequence). CDR3 nucleotides: TGTGCCTGGAGTGTATCGGGGAACTATGGCTACACCTTC. It is translated as CAWSVSGNYGYTF.

This chain connects TRBV11-2 to TRBJ2-3; D remains ambiguous. Germline CDR1 is SGHAT and CDR2 is FQNNGV. Trimming shortened V by 4 bases and J by 6 bases, and 8 bases separated the two germline ends. The CDR3 extends over 12 amino acids. CDR3 protein: CASSSQRDTQYF. CDR3 nucleotide sequence: TGTGCCAGCAGCTCGCAGAGGGATACGCAGTATTTT.

This clonotype was observed at least ten times. This sequence joins TRBV7-2 and TRBJ2-1, with D unclear. Germline V lookup: CDR1 SGHTA, CDR2 FQGNSA. The CDR3 loop spans 14 amino acids. V dropped 1 base and J dropped 6 bases, with 10 bases sitting between them. The CDR3 protein is CASSLVDMGNEQFF. The CDR3 DNA is TGTGCCAGCAGCTTAGTCGATATGGGCAATGAGCAGTTCTTC.